The clone carrying this TCR beta chain was counted only a few times. This sample was taken from a study of blood T cells in healthy people across ages. Unmatched junction bases numbered 3, after V lost 3 bases and J lost 2 bases. This CDR3 region has 15 residues. Germline V gives CDR1 SGHTA, CDR2 FQGNSA. It was with a sample-barcoded 5' primer and a J-beta primer mix that a second PCR of about 6 to 12 cycles was run. From the 5' RACE reads, TCRdb called clonotypes with MiXCR, one entry per CDR3 protein. The sample carries some 800,000 distinct CDR3 sequences, roughly 25% recorded once. The sample also formed part of further work on T cells of mothers and their children. Turning to that study: Material was donated by three healthy Caucasian mothers and their six children.

This rearrangement joins TRBV7-2 to TRBJ2-7, with 11 bases fitting TRBD1. Source material: blood. The source of this sequence is a boy between 5 and 17 years old in good health. CDR3 DNA sequence: TGTGCCAGCAGCTTCTGGACAGGGGGCGCCTACGAGCAGTACTTC. This codes for CASSFWTGGAYEQYF.